A single sample gave rise to the 28 T cell receptor beta chains below, sequenced in a study of early T cells in non-severe SARS-CoV-2 infection. TCRdb re-analysed the 5' RACE reads in MiXCR, keeping a single row per CDR3 protein. This table has tens of thousands of distinct CDR3 sequences, roughly 10% appearing once. The sample comprised whole blood. The source is an adult who was a healthcare worker with PCR-confirmed SARS-CoV-2 infection or an uninfected control (not recorded which).

This clonotype has just a few counts. This chain connects TRBV10-1 to TRBJ2-3; D may be TRBD1 or TRBD2 (6 bases each). This CDR3 is 13 amino acids long. V lost 4 bases and J lost 5, with 10 bases in between. The germline V gene encodes CDR1 WNHNN and CDR2 SYGVQD (reference sequence). The CDR3 spells CASSGGAGDTQYF. CDR3 DNA sequence: TGCGCCAGCAGTGGGGGGGCCGGAGATACGCAGTATTTT.

The rearrangement joins TRBV7-2 to TRBJ2-3, with 8 bases fitting TRBD2. Germline values: CDR1 SGHTA, CDR2 FQGNSA. V shed 5 bases and J 4 bases; nucleotides not matched to a gene: 14. CDR3 length: 17 amino acids. In nucleotides, the CDR3 is TGTGCCAGCAGCCGCCAATGGGGCGGGAGGTTCGCAGATACGCAGTATTTT. It specifies CASSRQWGGRFADTQYF.

This clonotype was picked up a small number of times. The chain carries TRBV29-1 and TRBJ2-7, with D perhaps TRBD2 (5 bases). The V gene's germline CDR1 is SQVTM and CDR2 ANQGSEA. The length of the CDR3 is 11 residues. V lost 6 bases to trimming and J lost 9 bases, with 15 bases between them. The DNA of the CDR3 is TGCAGCGTCCAACGGGGATTGGGGCAGTACTTC. It translates to CSVQRGLGQYF.

The chain combines TRBV7-9 with TRBJ1-4; possible D gene TRBD1, 5 bases. In germline, CDR1 is SEHNR, CDR2 FQNEAQ (reference sequence). Trimming took off 4 bases at V and 6 bases at J, with 12 bases between the two ends. The CDR3 is 14 residues long. In nucleotides, the CDR3 is TGTGCCAGCAGCTCCGGGGGGGTTTATGAAAAACTGTTTTTT. Residues: CASSSGGVYEKLFF. Together with reference TRBV7-9 and TRBJ1-4, the CDR3 gives the full variable domain: DTGVSQNPRHKITKRGQNVTFRCDPISEHNRLYWYRQTLGQGPEFLTYFQNEAQLEKSRLLSDRFSAERPKGSFSTLEIQRTEQGDSAMYLCASSSGGVYEKLFFGSGTQLSVL.

This clonotype was seen only a few times. The rearrangement uses TRBV7-2 and TRBJ2-7; no firm D call. Per germline, CDR1 SGHTA and CDR2 FQGNSA. Deletions cut 0 bases from V and 6 bases from J, with 9 bases between. The CDR3 length is 13 residues. This CDR3 is CASSLAGTPEQYF. The DNA of the CDR3 is TGTGCCAGCAGCTTAGCTGGAACCCCCGAGCAGTACTTC.

In this sample, this clonotype turned up many times. The chain has TRBV30 and TRBJ2-7, with TRBD1 identical over 8 bases. The CDR3 is made up of 15 amino acids. The ends lost 3 bases at V and 2 bases at J; junction bases unmatched: 9. Per the germline V gene, CDR1 is GTSNPN and CDR2 is SVGIG (reference sequence). As DNA, the CDR3 is TGTGCCTGGAGCCCTGCCAGGGGGCCAACCTACGAGCAGTACTTC. This translates into CAWSPARGPTYEQYF.

The chain links TRBV5-1 to TRBJ2-7, with 12 bases matching TRBD2. V was pared by 4 bases and J by 0 bases, with 8 bases of the junction left unmatched. The germline V gene has CDR1 SGHRS and CDR2 YFSETQ. The CDR3 has 17 residues. CDR3 loop: CASSLHPSGGASYEQYF. The CDR3 DNA reads TGCGCCAGCAGCCTTCACCCTAGCGGGGGGGCCTCCTACGAGCAGTACTTC. The variable domain in full, with the rest retrieved from reference TRBV5-1 and TRBJ2-7, is KAGVTQTPRYLIKTRGQQVTLSCSPISGHRSVSWYQQTPGQGLQFLFEYFSETQRNKGNFPGRFSGRQFSNSRSEMNVSTLELGDSALYLCASSLHPSGGASYEQYFGPGTRLTVT.

This clonotype was found a few times. The V and J genes are TRBV18 and TRBJ2-5; D unresolved. The CDR3 runs to 14 residues. The V end was cut by 2 bases, the J end by 1 base, with 8 bases between. Germline V lookup: CDR1 KGHSH, CDR2 LQKENI. The CDR3 region is CASSPGRTQETQYF. CDR3 sequence (DNA): TGTGCCAGCTCACCAGGGCGCACCCAAGAGACCCAGTACTTC.

This clonotype was counted at least ten times. The chain is built from TRBV12-3 or TRBV12-4 and TRBJ2-4; D may match TRBD1 or TRBD2 (7 bases each). Trimming stripped 5 bases from V and 8 bases from J, with 16 bases between. CDR3 length equals 14 residues. CDR3 nucleotide sequence: TGTGCCAGCAGTAAACAGGGGACTAAAGACATTCAGTACTTC. Protein sequence: CASSKQGTKDIQYF.

This clonotype was observed many times. The rearrangement links TRBV12-3 or TRBV12-4 to TRBJ2-2; possibly TRBD1 or TRBD2 for D (5 bases each). This CDR3 region has 16 residues. Trimming stripped 2 bases from V and 4 bases from J, with 14 bases between. For the CDR3, the DNA is TGTGCCAGCAGTTTATTTCCGGGGCGCGGCACCGGGGAGCTGTTTTTT. Translation gives CASSLFPGRGTGELFF.

The CDR3 loop is CSARSLEGVGTEAFF. The CDR3 DNA is TGCAGTGCTAGAAGCCTCGAGGGGGTGGGTACTGAAGCTTTCTTT. The J gene is TRBJ1-1, the V gene TRBV20-1; a possible D gene is TRBD1 (6 bases). The CDR3 covers 15 residues. Germline-derived CDR1 and CDR2 are DFQATT and SNEGSKA (reference sequence). The germline V and J ends were trimmed by 2 bases and 5 bases, with 18 bases remaining between them.

The chain carries TRBV5-4 and TRBJ2-7; D perhaps matches TRBD2 (5 bases). This CDR3 is built from 14 residues. CDR1 is SGHNT and CDR2 is YYREEE in the germline V gene (reference sequence). The V and J ends lost 6 bases and 1 base respectively, with 14 bases between them. CDR3: CASIEGRPSYEQYF. Written as DNA, the CDR3 is TGTGCCAGCATCGAGGGAAGGCCTTCCTACGAGCAGTACTTC.

This clonotype occurred many times. The rearrangement joins TRBV11-2 to TRBJ2-2, with D hard to call. The length of the CDR3 is 15 residues. Looked up from germline, CDR1 is SGHAT and CDR2 is FQNNGV. The germline V and J ends were trimmed by 5 bases and 3 bases, with 13 bases remaining between them. The CDR3 loop is CASSPRPGHTGELFF. The CDR3 bases are TGTGCCAGCAGCCCCAGACCCGGACACACCGGGGAGCTGTTTTTT.

The sample holds a few counts of this clonotype. The gene calls are TRBV4-1 and TRBJ2-7, with D perhaps TRBD1 or TRBD2 (7 bases each). The CDR3 totals 13 residues. V lost 5 bases and J 7 bases, leaving 15 bases between the germline ends. Looked up from germline, CDR1 is MGHRA and CDR2 is YSYEKL. CDR3 sequence reads: CASSNRGGVEQYF. The CDR3, as DNA: TGCGCCAGCAGCAACAGGGGAGGGGTTGAGCAGTACTTC.

This chain uses TRBV7-6 with TRBJ2-5; tentative D call: TRBD2 (6 bases). Germline assignment: CDR1 SGHVS and CDR2 FNYEAQ. V was shortened by 0 bases and J by 4 bases, with 21 bases between the two germline ends. The CDR3 covers 18 residues. The DNA of the CDR3 is TGTGCCAGCAGCTTAGCGGTAGCCGTCGGACTGGGGGGAGAGACCCAGTACTTC. It translates to CASSLAVAVGLGGETQYF.

In this sample, this clonotype turned up a few times. The rearrangement links TRBV4-3 to TRBJ2-2, with TRBD2 identical over 10 bases. The CDR3 loop spans 17 amino acids. The trim removed 0 bases at V and 5 bases at J, leaving 6 bases unmatched. Germline V lookup: CDR1 LGHNA, CDR2 YSLEER. The CDR3 sequence is CASSQEPLAGATGELFF. CDR3 DNA: TGCGCCAGCAGCCAAGAGCCGCTAGCGGGAGCTACCGGGGAGCTGTTTTTT.

A few counts support this clonotype. The chain carries TRBV12-3 or TRBV12-4 and TRBJ1-1; 8 bases line up with TRBD1. This CDR3 is 13 amino acids long. V trimming: 5 bases; J trimming: 4 bases; junction bases outside the gene matches: 3. Here the CDR3 DNA reads TGTGCCAGCAGTGAAACAGGGGGCACTGAAGCTTTCTTT. This translates into CASSETGGTEAFF.

This clonotype was found many times. This chain uses TRBV7-9 with TRBJ2-7; possibly TRBD1 for D (6 bases). V lost 5 bases to trimming and J lost 0 bases, with 11 bases between them. This CDR3 has 14 residues. Germline CDR1 reads SEHNR; CDR2 reads FQNEAQ (reference sequence). CDR3 sequence reads: CASSLGQLSYEQYF. The CDR3 nucleotides are TGTGCCAGCAGCCTAGGACAGCTCTCCTACGAGCAGTACTTC.

This clonotype was picked up many times. The V gene is TRBV10-3, the J gene TRBJ2-1; TRBD2 matches at 14 bases. Germline lookup yields CDR1 ENHRY and CDR2 SYGVKD. The CDR3 is made up of 15 amino acids. Losses at the gene ends were 8 bases for V and 8 bases for J; bases not matched to a gene: 8. This CDR3 reads CAILRLAGGPDEQFF. The CDR3 DNA sequence: TGTGCCATCTTACGACTAGCGGGAGGGCCGGATGAGCAGTTCTTC.

The sample holds many counts of this clonotype. CDR3 DNA: TGTGCCAGCAGCGCGGACAGGGCCCTATACGAGCAGTACTTC. This gives the protein CASSADRALYEQYF. The chain uses TRBV12-3 or TRBV12-4 and TRBJ2-7; TRBD1 agrees at 8 bases. This CDR3 has 14 residues. V lost 6 bases and J lost 4; bases outside the gene matches: 8.

Judged by abundance, this clonotype is medium-sized. The rearrangement links TRBV12-3 or TRBV12-4 to TRBJ2-1, with D possibly TRBD2 on 6 matching bases. Trimming cost V 6 bases and J 7 bases, with 19 bases left between them. There are 15 residues in the CDR3. Here the CDR3 reads CASRVADLRLNEQFF. Written as DNA, the CDR3 is TGTGCCAGCAGGGTAGCGGACCTACGTTTGAATGAGCAGTTCTTC.

This clonotype has at least ten counts. This chain uses TRBV6-6 with TRBJ2-3; 13 positions match TRBD2. J was trimmed by 5 bases and V by 1 base; bases with no gene match: 0. The germline CDR1 and CDR2 sequences are MNHNY and SVGAGI (reference sequence). The CDR3 spans 15 residues. CDR3 protein: CASSYWTSGGDTQYF. The CDR3 DNA is TGTGCCAGCAGTTACTGGACTAGCGGGGGAGATACGCAGTATTTT.

This clonotype was seen only a few times. The chain recombines TRBV10-1 with TRBJ2-3; 7 nucleotides agree with TRBD2. Germline loops: CDR1 WNHNN, CDR2 SYGVQD (reference sequence). This CDR3 comprises 17 residues. V shed 3 bases and J 3 bases; nucleotides not matched to a gene: 12. For the CDR3, the DNA is TGCGCCAGCAGTGATGTGCGTCCACCAGCGGGGACAGATACGCAGTATTTT. Encoded protein: CASSDVRPPAGTDTQYF.

Ten or more counts support this clonotype. V usage is TRBV7-2 and J usage is TRBJ2-1, with TRBD2 matching 8 bases. Per germline, CDR1 SGHTA and CDR2 FQGNSA. J lost 4 bases, V lost 1 base, and 3 bases had no gene match. The CDR3 runs to 15 residues. The CDR3 DNA is TGTGCCAGCAGCTTAGAAGCGGGGGAATACAATGAGCAGTTCTTC. Its translation: CASSLEAGEYNEQFF.

This clonotype was counted many times. V gene TRBV20-1 combines with J gene TRBJ2-2, with D possibly being TRBD1 (6 bases). CDR1 and CDR2 (germline): DFQATT, SNEGSKA (reference sequence). V lost 5 bases, J lost 7 bases, and 17 bases lay in between. CDR3 size: 14 residues. CDR3 sequence: CSAASIGTIGELFF. DNA for the CDR3: TGCAGTGCTGCCAGCATAGGGACAATCGGGGAGCTGTTTTTT.

This clonotype was seen ten or more times. The chain carries TRBV2 and TRBJ1-1, with a tentative D call TRBD1 (6 bases). V was clipped by 7 bases and J by 6 bases, with 18 bases between them. The CDR3 totals 14 residues. Germline lookup yields CDR1 SNHLY and CDR2 FYNNEI. CDR3 sequence: CASTLGVRGPEAFF. As DNA, the CDR3 is TGTGCCAGCACCTTAGGAGTCAGGGGACCTGAAGCTTTCTTT.

This clonotype has a count of ten or more. The rearrangement uses TRBV7-2 and TRBJ2-3; 10 nucleotides match TRBD2. This CDR3 spans 14 amino acids. The germline CDR1 and CDR2 sequences are SGHTA and FQGNSA. The V segment lost 8 bases and the J segment 4 bases; nucleotides outside the gene matches: 6. The CDR3 loop is CASGRAGGADTQYF. Here the CDR3 DNA reads TGTGCCAGCGGAAGAGCGGGAGGGGCAGATACGCAGTATTTT.

The table lists this clonotype with many counts. The rearrangement uses TRBV4-2 and TRBJ2-7, with 10 positions matching TRBD2. In germline, CDR1 is LGHNA, CDR2 YNFKEQ. This CDR3 spans 18 amino acids. Trimming at V came to 0 bases and at J to 2 bases, leaving 10 bases not matched to a gene. The CDR3, as DNA: TGTGCCAGCAGCCAAGATTGGTTCACTAGCGGGACTCCCTACGAGCAGTACTTC. It specifies CASSQDWFTSGTPYEQYF.